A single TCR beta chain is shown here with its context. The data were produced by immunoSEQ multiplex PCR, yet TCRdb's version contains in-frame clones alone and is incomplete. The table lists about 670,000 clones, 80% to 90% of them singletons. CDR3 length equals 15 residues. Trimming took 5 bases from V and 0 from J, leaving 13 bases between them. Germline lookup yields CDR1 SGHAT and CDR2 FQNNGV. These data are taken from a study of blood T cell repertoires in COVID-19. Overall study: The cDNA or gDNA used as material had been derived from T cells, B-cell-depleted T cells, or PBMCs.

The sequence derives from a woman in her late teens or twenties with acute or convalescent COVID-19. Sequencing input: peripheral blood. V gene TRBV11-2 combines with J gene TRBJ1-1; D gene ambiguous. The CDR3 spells CASSPGDRMNTEAFF. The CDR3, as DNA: TGTGCCAGCAGCCCGGGAGACCGTATGAACACTGAAGCTTTCTTT.